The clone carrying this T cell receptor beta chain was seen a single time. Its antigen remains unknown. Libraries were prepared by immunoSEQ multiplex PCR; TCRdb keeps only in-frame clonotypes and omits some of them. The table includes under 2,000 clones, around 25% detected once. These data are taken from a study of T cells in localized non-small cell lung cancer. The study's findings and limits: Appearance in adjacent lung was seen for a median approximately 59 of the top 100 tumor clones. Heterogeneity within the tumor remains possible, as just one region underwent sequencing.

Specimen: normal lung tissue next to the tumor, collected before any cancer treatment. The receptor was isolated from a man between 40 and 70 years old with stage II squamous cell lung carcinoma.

CDR3 residues: CASSLGGLAGYNEQFF. In DNA form, the CDR3 reads TGCGCCAGCAGCTTGGGGGGACTAGCGGGTTACAATGAGCAGTTCTTC. The chain couples TRBV5-1 to TRBJ2-1; TRBD2 matches at 12 bases. This CDR3 contains 16 residues. V trimming: 0 bases; J trimming: 4 bases; junction bases outside the gene matches: 2. Per germline, CDR1 SGHRS and CDR2 YFSETQ. The whole variable domain, remainder taken from reference TRBV5-1 and TRBJ2-1, is KAGVTQTPRYLIKTRGQQVTLSCSPISGHRSVSWYQQTPGQGLQFLFEYFSETQRNKGNFPGRFSGRQFSNSRSEMNVSTLELGDSALYLCASSLGGLAGYNEQFFGPGTRLTVL.